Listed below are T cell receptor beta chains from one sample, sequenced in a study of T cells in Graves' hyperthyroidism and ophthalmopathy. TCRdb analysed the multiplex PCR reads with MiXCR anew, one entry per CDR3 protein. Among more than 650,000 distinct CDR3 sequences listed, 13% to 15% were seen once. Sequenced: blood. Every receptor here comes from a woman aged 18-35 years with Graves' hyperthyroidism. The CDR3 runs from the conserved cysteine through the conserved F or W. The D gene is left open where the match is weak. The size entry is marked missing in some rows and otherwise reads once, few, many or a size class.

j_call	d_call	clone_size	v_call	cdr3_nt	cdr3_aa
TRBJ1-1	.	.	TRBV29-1	TGCAGCGTTAAGACGGGAGGGACTGAAGCTTTCTTT	CSVKTGGTEAFF
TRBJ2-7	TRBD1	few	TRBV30	TGTGCCTGGGGTCCGGGACAGGGTCTCTACGAGCAGTACTTC	CAWGPGQGLYEQYF
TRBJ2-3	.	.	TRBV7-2	TGTGCCAGCAGGGCTGGGGCGGATGGCACAGATACGCAGTATTTT	CASRAGADGTDTQYF
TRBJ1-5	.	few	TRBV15	TGTGCCACCAGCAGAAACGGGGATCAGCCCCAGCATTTT	CATSRNGDQPQHF
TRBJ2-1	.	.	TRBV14	TGTGCCAGCAGCCCGAGTCAGCCCCCCAATGAGCAGTTCTTC	CASSPSQPPNEQFF
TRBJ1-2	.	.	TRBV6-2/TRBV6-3	TGTGCCAGCAGTTACGGGGAACAGAACTATGGCTACACCTTC	CASSYGEQNYGYTF
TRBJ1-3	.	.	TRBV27	TGTGCCAGCAGCACGGCAGGGTTAGACACCATATATTTT	CASSTAGLDTIYF
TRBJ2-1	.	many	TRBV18	TGTGCCAGCTCACCCCGACAGAAAACCTTGTCCTACAATGAGCAGTTCTTC	CASSPRQKTLSYNEQFF
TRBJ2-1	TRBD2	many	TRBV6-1	TGTGCCAGCAGAAGGACTAGCGGGGCTATCAATGAGCAGTTCTTC	CASRRTSGAINEQFF
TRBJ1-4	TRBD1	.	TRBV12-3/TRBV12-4	TGTGCCAGCAGTTTAGTTAAGGGACAGGGAAATGAAAAACTGTTTTTT	CASSLVKGQGNEKLFF
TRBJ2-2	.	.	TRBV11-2	TGTGCCAGCAGCTTGGAGGGGGCAAACACCGGGGAGCTGTTTTTT	CASSLEGANTGELFF
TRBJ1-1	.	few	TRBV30	TGTGCCTGGAGCAGAGGTTGGGGTGGCACTGAAGCTTTCTTT	CAWSRGWGGTEAFF
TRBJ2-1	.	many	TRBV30	TGTGCCTCTACACACCTAGCCGCCGGTTGGTTCTTC	CASTHLAAGWFF
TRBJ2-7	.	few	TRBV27	TGTGCCAGCGGCGGACAGCTCTACGAGCAGTACTTC	CASGGQLYEQYF